One T cell receptor beta chain is described in this entry. This sample was included in a study of blood T cell repertoires in COVID-19. How the authors handled the data: Scientists estimated how many nucleated cells there were by amplifying reference gene primers. Produced via immunoSEQ multiplex PCR; TCRdb's table is partial and in-frame only. V, J and clone size reflect that table, while D and trimming were determined from the DNA. The data show about 250,000 clones, approximately 90% seen once. J was trimmed by 2 bases and V by 2 bases; bases with no gene match: 3. Germline V gene data show CDR1 as SQVTM and CDR2 as ANQGSEA. The CDR3 length is 15 residues.

Sequenced material: peripheral blood. The origin of this receptor is a man aged 18-30 years with active or convalescent COVID-19. V is TRBV29-1 and J is TRBJ2-3, with 11 bases aligning to TRBD2. Here the CDR3 reads CSVETSGGHTDTQYF. The CDR3 DNA reads TGCAGCGTTGAAACTAGCGGGGGTCACACAGATACGCAGTATTTT.